The T cell receptor (beta chain) under discussion was sequenced for a study of cytomegalovirus exposure and HLA in healthy donors. Germline values: CDR1 MNHEY, CDR2 SMNVEV (reference sequence). V was pared by 6 bases and J by 5 bases, with 16 bases between. The CDR3 contains 14 residues. The PCR ran on 60 Vbeta and 13 Jbeta primers. The table came from immunoSEQ multiplex PCR; TCRdb's copy has only in-frame clones and leaves some out. This table has about 120,000 clones, around 72% appearing once. This chain connects TRBV27 to TRBJ1-1; the D gene is possibly TRBD1 (6 bases). The TCR sequence derives from a woman aged 35 to 49 in good health and CMV-seropositive. The sequencing input was PBMCs. CDR3 sequence: CASSGDRLGTEAFF. The CDR3 region has the DNA TGTGCCAGCAGCGGCGACAGGCTCGGTACTGAAGCTTTCTTT.